These T cell receptor beta chains were read from a single sample in a study of blood T cells in healthy people across ages. TCRdb reprocessed the 5' RACE reads via MiXCR and lists one record per CDR3 protein. The repertoire holds 850,000 to 1,000,000 distinct CDR3 sequences, under 50% seen once, with around an eighth in the top ten. The sample comprised blood. These receptors were taken from a man aged 30 to 45 in good health. Each CDR3 is given with its conserved first and last residue. Fields, in order: J gene, V gene, D gene, clone size, CDR3 DNA, CDR3 protein. The D gene is left open where the match is weak. Size is stated for part of the rows, as once, few or many counts, or as a class when the clone is expanded.

TRBJ1-2 TRBV12-3/TRBV12-4 NA NA TGTGCCAGCAGTCAGACAGACCCTATGTATGGCTACACCTTC CASSQTDPMYGYTF
TRBJ2-3 TRBV6-6 NA few TGTGCCAGCGCCCCGGGACCAGATACGCAGTATTTT CASAPGPDTQYF
TRBJ2-3 TRBV28 NA NA TGTGCCAGCAGTTTACCCGGGGGCTCTCGAGATACGCAGTATTTT CASSLPGGSRDTQYF
TRBJ2-5 TRBV5-6 NA many TGTGCCAGCAGCTTGGGACAGCCCCAAGAGACCCAGTACTTC CASSLGQPQETQYF
TRBJ2-4 TRBV28 NA NA TGTGCCAGCAGTGGGTCGGAGCTAGCCAAAAACATTCAGTACTTC CASSGSELAKNIQYF
TRBJ2-7 TRBV4-1 TRBD1 NA TGCGCCAGCAGAACCGACAGGGACTCCTACGAGCAGTACTTC CASRTDRDSYEQYF
TRBJ2-5 TRBV3-1 NA NA TGTGCCAGCAGCCTCTGGCTGTCGAATGAGCAGTACTTC CASSLWLSNEQYF
TRBJ2-1 TRBV11-3 NA NA TGTGCCAGCAGCATAGCAGTCTACAATGAGCAGTTCTTC CASSIAVYNEQFF
TRBJ1-1 TRBV5-1 TRBD1 NA TGCGCCAGCAGCATAGGACAGGCCAACACTGAAGCTTTCTTT CASSIGQANTEAFF
TRBJ2-3 TRBV5-1 NA few TGCGCCAGCAGCTTGGGCCCCCAGAGAACGCAGTATTTT CASSLGPQRTQYF
TRBJ2-1 TRBV6-4 NA NA TGTGCCAGCAGTGACTCGTGGGGGTTAAACAATGAGCAGTTCTTC CASSDSWGLNNEQFF
TRBJ2-1 TRBV9 NA few TGTGCCAGCAGCACCTATTCCTACAATGAGCAGTTCTTC CASSTYSYNEQFF
TRBJ1-2 TRBV6-1 NA NA TGTGCCAGCAGTGAATGGGCAGCTTCTAACTATGGCTACACCTTC CASSEWAASNYGYTF
TRBJ2-7 TRBV6-1 TRBD1 NA TGTGCCAGCAGTGCACAGGGGGCATGGTACGAGCAGTACTTC CASSAQGAWYEQYF
TRBJ2-2 TRBV12-3/TRBV12-4 NA NA TGTGCCAGCAGTCCTCGGCCCAGAGGGGAGCTGTTTTTT CASSPRPRGELFF
TRBJ2-1 TRBV27 TRBD1 NA TGTGCCAGCACCATGCGGGGACAGGGTTACAATGAGCAGTTCTTC CASTMRGQGYNEQFF
TRBJ1-6 TRBV20-1 NA NA TGCAGTGCCGTGATAACAAACTCCTATAATTCACCCCTCCACTTT CSAVITNSYNSPLHF
TRBJ2-7 TRBV20-1 NA NA TGCAGTGCTGAAAGAGGATCCTACGAGCAGTACTTC CSAERGSYEQYF
TRBJ1-4 TRBV6-1 NA NA TGTGCCAGCCGGAACCCAGGAGGAGATGAAGAACTGTTTTTT CASRNPGGDEELFF
TRBJ1-6 TRBV11-1 TRBD1 few TGTGCCAGCAGCCACGACAGGGACCAGTCACCCCTCCACTTT CASSHDRDQSPLHF
TRBJ2-1 TRBV28 NA NA TGTGCCAGCAGTGCCCCCGCCGGGGCTTCCAATGAGCAGTTCTTC CASSAPAGASNEQFF
TRBJ1-5 TRBV28 NA NA TGTGCCAGCACCCCACAGGGATTCAGGGATCAGCCCCAGCATTTT CASTPQGFRDQPQHF
TRBJ2-7 TRBV6-4 NA few TGTGCCAGCAGTGCTCTGGTGACCAGCGAGCAGTACTTC CASSALVTSEQYF
TRBJ2-5 TRBV21-1 NA few TGTGCCAGCAGCAACCAACAGGGAGGAGAGACCCAGTACTTC CASSNQQGGETQYF
TRBJ2-5 TRBV10-3 NA few TGTGCCATCAGTGAGTCGACACTGGAGACCCAGTACTTC CAISESTLETQYF
TRBJ1-6 TRBV10-3 NA many TGTGCCATCAGTGGCAGGGAAAATTCACCCCTCCACTTT CAISGRENSPLHF
TRBJ2-5 TRBV7-9 NA NA TGTGCCAGCAGCTATGGGGGCCCAATCCAAGAGACCCAGTACTTC CASSYGGPIQETQYF
TRBJ2-3 TRBV12-3/TRBV12-4 NA many TGTGCCAGCACCCCTGGCGTCGGAGCTTCTAGCACAGATACGCAGTATTTT CASTPGVGASSTDTQYF
TRBJ1-6 TRBV10-3 NA few TGTGCCATCAGTGAAGGGCTAGGTGGTAATTCACCCCTCCACTTT CAISEGLGGNSPLHF
TRBJ2-5 TRBV4-1 NA NA TGCGCCAGCAGCCAAGTGACTGAAGAGACCCAGTACTTC CASSQVTEETQYF
TRBJ2-7 TRBV4-3 NA few TGCGCCAGCAGCCAAGATCGGGGAGCTCCGTACGAGCAGTACTTC CASSQDRGAPYEQYF
TRBJ2-1 TRBV20-1 TRBD2 NA TGCAGTGCTGGGTTTATAGCGGGGTCCTACGATGAGCAGTTCTTC CSAGFIAGSYDEQFF
TRBJ1-5 TRBV3-1 NA few TGTGCCAGCAGCCAAGATAAAGGGTATCAGCCCCAGCATTTT CASSQDKGYQPQHF
TRBJ2-1 TRBV12-3/TRBV12-4 TRBD2 NA TGTGCCAGCAGTTCACCACTAGCGTCGATCCACAATGAGCAGTTCTTC CASSSPLASIHNEQFF
TRBJ2-5 TRBV29-1 NA few TGCAGCGTTCGCACTACCCAACATGAGCAGTACTTC CSVRTTQHEQYF
TRBJ2-1 TRBV29-1 NA few TGCAGCGTTGAAACAGGGAGGGGGTTCGACAATGAGCAGTTCTTC CSVETGRGFDNEQFF
TRBJ2-5 TRBV10-3 NA NA TGTGCCATCAGTGAGTCGACAGTTGTGGGGCAAGAGACCCAGTACTTC CAISESTVVGQETQYF
TRBJ1-1 TRBV5-1 NA NA TGCGCCAGCAGCTTCGAGACAACCAGCGGGGGAGCTTTCTTT CASSFETTSGGAFF
TRBJ2-3 TRBV29-1 NA NA TGCAGCGTCCTGGGCCGAAGCACAGATACGCAGTATTTT CSVLGRSTDTQYF
TRBJ2-7 TRBV6-6 NA NA TGTGCCAGCAGCGACCTAGGCAGGGACGAGCAGTACTTC CASSDLGRDEQYF
TRBJ1-1 TRBV12-3/TRBV12-4 NA NA TGTGCCAGCAGGGATCACGGAAGAGTGAACACTGAAGCTTTCTTT CASRDHGRVNTEAFF
TRBJ1-5 TRBV7-2 NA few TGTGCCAGCAGCCGCCGCGAGGACGGTAATCAGCCCCAGCATTTT CASSRREDGNQPQHF
TRBJ1-2 TRBV4-1 NA NA TGCGCCAGCAGCCGAGGCGAGGGTACTAACTATGGCTACACCTTC CASSRGEGTNYGYTF
TRBJ2-1 TRBV29-1 NA NA TGCGGCGTTGAGGGCAGGGCTAACTACAATGAGCAGTTCTTC CGVEGRANYNEQFF
TRBJ1-5 TRBV12-3/TRBV12-4 TRBD1 few TGTGCCAGCAGTCCGGACAGGGAGGTTCAGCCCCAGCATTTT CASSPDREVQPQHF
TRBJ2-1 TRBV24-1 NA NA TGTGCCACCAGTGATGTCGATGGCGGCTCCTACAATGAGCAGTTCTTC CATSDVDGGSYNEQFF
TRBJ2-7 TRBV7-6 TRBD1 many TGTGCCAGCAGCGCTACCGGGACAGGGGTGTACGAGCAGTACTTC CASSATGTGVYEQYF
TRBJ2-5 TRBV20-1 NA NA TGCAGTGCTAGTAGCGTAGAGACCCAGTACTTC CSASSVETQYF
TRBJ1-2 TRBV4-3 TRBD1 few TGCGCCAGCAGCCAACCGGGACAGGGGGAGGATGGCTACACCTTC CASSQPGQGEDGYTF
TRBJ1-2 TRBV4-1 NA many TGCGCCAGCAGCCAAGACCCACAGGGCTCTAACTATGGCTACACCTTC CASSQDPQGSNYGYTF
TRBJ2-7 TRBV4-1 NA few TGCGCCAGCAGCCAACTATCTAGCAGGGGATACGAGCAGTACTTC CASSQLSSRGYEQYF
TRBJ2-1 TRBV29-1 TRBD2 NA TGCAGCGTTGAAGGGGAAGCGGGGATGAATGGGCAGTTCTTC CSVEGEAGMNGQFF
TRBJ2-1 TRBV3-1 NA few TGTGCCAGCAGCCAAGAAAACAGGGTCTATGAGCAGTTCTTC CASSQENRVYEQFF
TRBJ1-2 TRBV7-8 NA NA TGTGCCAGCAGCTTAGTTGACAGACTAAATTCTAACTATGGCTACACCTTC CASSLVDRLNSNYGYTF
TRBJ2-3 TRBV12-3/TRBV12-4 TRBD2 few TGTGCCAGCAGTGCCCAGCGGGGAAGCGATACGCAGTATTTT CASSAQRGSDTQYF